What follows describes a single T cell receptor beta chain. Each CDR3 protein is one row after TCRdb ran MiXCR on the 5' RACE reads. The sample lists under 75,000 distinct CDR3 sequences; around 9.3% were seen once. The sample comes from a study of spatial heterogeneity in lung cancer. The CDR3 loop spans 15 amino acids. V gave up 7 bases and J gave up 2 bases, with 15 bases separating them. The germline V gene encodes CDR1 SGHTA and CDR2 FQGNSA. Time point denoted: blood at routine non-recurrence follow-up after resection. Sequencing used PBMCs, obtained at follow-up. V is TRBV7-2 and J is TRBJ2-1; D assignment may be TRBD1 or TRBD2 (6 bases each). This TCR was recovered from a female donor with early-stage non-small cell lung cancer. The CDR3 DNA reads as TGTGCCAGCACCGTGGGGGGCGCCCCCTACAATGAGCAGTTCTTC. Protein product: CASTVGGAPYNEQFF.